Shown below are 27 T cell receptor beta chains from a single sample sequenced in a study of response to subunit inactivated influenza vaccine. A single record per CDR3 protein comes from TCRdb applying MiXCR to the RT-PCR reads. Of around 540,000 distinct CDR3 sequences listed, about 11% are singletons. This specimen was PBMCs from blood, taken on the day of vaccination. The receptors here all came from a man aged 50-59 years who received an inactivated influenza vaccine.

Ten or more counts support this clonotype. This sequence joins TRBV10-3 and TRBJ2-2; 10 bases fit TRBD2. Losses at the gene ends were 0 bases for V and 4 bases for J; bases not matched to a gene: 2. CDR1 and CDR2 (germline): ENHRY, SYGVKD. The CDR3 consists of 16 residues. CDR3 nucleotide sequence: TGTGCCATCAGTGAGTCACTAGCGGGAAGCACCGGGGAGCTGTTTTTT. The encoded protein is CAISESLAGSTGELFF.

There are many counts of this clonotype. This rearrangement joins TRBV4-2 to TRBJ2-7; possible D gene TRBD1, 5 bases. The germline V gene encodes CDR1 LGHNA and CDR2 YNFKEQ. V lost 0 bases to trimming and J lost 2 bases, with 5 bases between them. The CDR3 runs 13 residues. The CDR3 here is CASSQDRAYEQYF. The CDR3 DNA is TGTGCCAGCAGCCAAGACAGGGCCTACGAGCAGTACTTC.

The chain uses TRBV7-9 and TRBJ2-7; the D is unclear. Germline values: CDR1 SEHNR, CDR2 FQNEAQ (reference sequence). CDR3 length: 12 residues. Deletions cut 5 bases from V and 4 bases from J, with 9 bases between. The CDR3 loop is CASSDFQYEQYF. The DNA of the CDR3 is TGTGCCAGCAGCGATTTTCAATACGAGCAGTACTTC.

This chain links TRBV4-2 with TRBJ2-1, with 8 bases identical to TRBD2. V lost 0 bases and J lost 12; bases outside the gene matches: 4. CDR1 is LGHNA, CDR2 YNFKEQ, per germline. The CDR3 sequence is 13 residues long. The CDR3 spells CASSQDGLAPQFF. The CDR3 DNA reads TGTGCCAGCAGCCAAGATGGACTAGCACCGCAGTTCTTC.

This clonotype was observed many times. This chain uses TRBV7-6 with TRBJ2-1, with D perhaps matching TRBD2 (6 bases). V shed 1 base and J shed 4 bases, with 11 bases lying between them. The germline CDR1 and CDR2 sequences are SGHVS and FNYEAQ. CDR3 length: 15 residues. Written as DNA, the CDR3 is TGTGCCAGCAGCTTAGTTGCGGGAAGGTACAATGAGCAGTTCTTC. As protein: CASSLVAGRYNEQFF.

This clonotype was detected a few times. The V gene is TRBV4-3, the J gene TRBJ2-7; 9 nucleotides agree with TRBD2. V gave up 1 base and J gave up 2 bases; unmatched junction bases: 12. Germline V gene lookup returns CDR1 LGHNA and CDR2 YSLEER. The CDR3 runs to 18 residues. CDR3 in amino acids: CASSQGTAGGLKAYEQYF. CDR3 sequence (DNA): TGCGCCAGCAGCCAAGGTACAGCGGGAGGCTTAAAGGCCTACGAGCAGTACTTC.

This clonotype was picked up a small number of times. The chain uses TRBV28 and TRBJ2-7; the D gene is possibly TRBD2 (6 bases). CDR3 size: 12 residues. The germline V and J ends were trimmed by 11 bases and 6 bases, with 17 bases remaining between them. The germline V gene encodes CDR1 MDHEN and CDR2 SYDVKM. The CDR3 region has the DNA TGTGCCGCATTACGGGGGTTGGGCGAGCAGTACTTC. Its protein is CAALRGLGEQYF.

This sequence joins TRBV28 and TRBJ2-3, with D possibly matching TRBD2 (6 bases). V lost 2 bases and J lost 3, with 12 bases in between. The CDR3 runs to 15 residues. Germline V gene lookup returns CDR1 MDHEN and CDR2 SYDVKM. CDR3 sequence (DNA): TGTGCCAGCAGTTTAACGGCGGGAATTACAGATACGCAGTATTTT. Protein sequence: CASSLTAGITDTQYF. The full variable domain, its missing parts supplied by reference TRBV28 and TRBJ2-3, is DVKVTQSSRYLVKRTGEKVFLECVQDMDHENMFWYRQDPGLGLRLIYFSYDVKMKEKGDIPEGYSVSREKKERFSLILESASTNQTSMYLCASSLTAGITDTQYFGPGTRLTVL.

This clonotype appeared many times. The gene calls are TRBV28 and TRBJ2-7, with 13 positions matching TRBD2. V lost 7 bases and J lost 1; bases outside the gene matches: 1. Germline lookup yields CDR1 MDHEN and CDR2 SYDVKM. The CDR3 is 14 residues long. As DNA, the CDR3 is TGTGCCAGCATACTAGCGGGAGGGTCCTACGAGCAGTACTTC. Its protein product is CASILAGGSYEQYF.

The gene calls are TRBV9 and TRBJ2-3; the D gene is possibly TRBD2 (6 bases). Germline V gives CDR1 SGDLS, CDR2 YYNGEE. CDR3 size: 15 residues. Between the trimmed V and J ends, which lost 3 bases and 0 bases, there was a span of 11 bases. CDR3 loop: CASSGRGGSTDTQYF. In DNA form, the CDR3 reads TGTGCCAGCAGCGGTCGTGGAGGGAGCACAGATACGCAGTATTTT.

The V gene is TRBV25-1, the J gene TRBJ2-4; possibly TRBD2 for D (6 bases). CDR3 size: 15 residues. Trimming stripped 2 bases from V and 3 bases from J, with 11 bases between. CDR1 is MGHDK, CDR2 SYGVNS, per germline. CDR3 nucleotide sequence: TGTGCCAGCAGTGAACATAGGGGAGGCAAAAACATTCAGTACTTC. Amino acids: CASSEHRGGKNIQYF.

This chain uses TRBV20-1 with TRBJ1-3, with TRBD1 matching 8 bases. The junction had 8 bases not matched to a gene; V was cut back by 0 bases and J by 4 bases. In germline, CDR1 is DFQATT, CDR2 SNEGSKA (reference sequence). The CDR3 runs to 16 residues. Here the CDR3 DNA reads TGCAGTGCTAGAGATGTGCAGGGGGCTGCGGGAAACACCATATATTTT. Amino acid sequence: CSARDVQGAAGNTIYF.

This clonotype was observed at least ten times. The chain links TRBV4-3 to TRBJ2-1, with TRBD2 matching 7 bases. The V and J ends lost 1 base and 8 bases, in that order; junction bases with no gene match: 14. The V gene's germline CDR1 is LGHNA and CDR2 YSLEER. This CDR3 region has 17 residues. The CDR3 spells CASSQVAGLAAAYEQFF. The CDR3 nucleotides are TGCGCCAGCAGCCAAGTAGCTGGCCTAGCGGCCGCATATGAGCAGTTCTTC.

The CDR3 loop is CSARVLLGIVSYEQYF. For the CDR3, the DNA is TGCAGTGCTAGGGTCTTATTGGGGATTGTCTCCTACGAGCAGTACTTC. This chain connects TRBV20-1 to TRBJ2-7, with D unresolved. Trimming removed 3 bases at V and 0 bases at J, with 18 bases between. The CDR3 has 16 amino acids. Germline lookup yields CDR1 DFQATT and CDR2 SNEGSKA (reference sequence).

The chain employs TRBV12-3 or TRBV12-4 and TRBJ2-2; tentative D call: TRBD2 (5 bases). Trimming cost V 7 bases and J 3 bases, with 15 bases left between them. The CDR3 loop spans 15 amino acids. CDR3 in DNA: TGTGCCAGCACCCGGGGTGTCGGGTACACCGGGGAGCTGTTTTTT. This translates into CASTRGVGYTGELFF.

This clonotype turned up a few times. The V call is TRBV5-1, the J call TRBJ1-2; TRBD1 matches at 9 bases. The CDR3 is 16 amino acids. J gave up 6 bases and V 4 bases, and 13 bases lay outside the gene matches. Per germline, CDR1 SGHRS and CDR2 YFSETQ. CDR3 sequence (DNA): TGCGCCAGCAGCGCGGGAAACACAGGGGGCGCGGATGGCTACACCTTC. This translates into CASSAGNTGGADGYTF. Variable domain in full (rest from reference TRBV5-1 and TRBJ1-2): KAGVTQTPRYLIKTRGQQVTLSCSPISGHRSVSWYQQTPGQGLQFLFEYFSETQRNKGNFPGRFSGRQFSNSRSEMNVSTLELGDSALYLCASSAGNTGGADGYTFGSGTRLTVV.

This clonotype was recorded many times. V gene TRBV11-2 combines with J gene TRBJ2-4, with D hard to call. CDR1 and CDR2 from the germline V gene are SGHAT and FQNNGV. With 3 bases removed from V and 0 bases from J, the gap between germline ends came to 9 bases. CDR3 length: 15 amino acids. CDR3 DNA sequence: TGTGCCAGCAGCTTTGGGCGGCTAGCCAAAAACATTCAGTACTTC. This gives the protein CASSFGRLAKNIQYF. Complete variable domain (other parts from reference TRBV11-2 and TRBJ2-4): EAGVAQSPRYKIIEKRQSVAFWCNPISGHATLYWYQQILGQGPKLLIQFQNNGVVDDSQLPKDRFSAERLKGVDSTLKIQPAKLEDSAVYLCASSFGRLAKNIQYFGAGTRLSVL.

This clonotype was seen more than once but under ten times. The chain recombines TRBV7-8 with TRBJ1-1; 8 bases are shared with TRBD1. Germline-derived CDR1 and CDR2 are SGHVS and FQNEAQ. CDR3 length: 18 residues. The J segment lost 4 bases and the V segment lost 0 bases, leaving 13 bases of the junction unmatched. CDR3 amino acids: CASSLAAFRGRFGTEAFF. The CDR3 DNA is TGTGCCAGCAGCTTAGCGGCGTTCAGGGGGCGCTTTGGCACTGAAGCTTTCTTT.

This clonotype was seen a few times. This chain uses TRBV12-3 or TRBV12-4 with TRBJ2-7; 7 positions agree with TRBD2. Trimming removed 3 bases from V and 3 bases from J; junction bases left unmatched: 23. The CDR3 has 20 amino acids. In nucleotides, the CDR3 is TGTGCCAGCAGTTTGGTGCGGTCGGGACTACTAAGAGGGACCGGCTACGAGCAGTACTTC. This gives the protein CASSLVRSGLLRGTGYEQYF.

CDR3 coding DNA: TGTGCCAGCTCACCAACTTCGGGAGGGCCGGGAGAGACCCAGTACTTC. This translates into CASSPTSGGPGETQYF. This chain uses TRBV18 with TRBJ2-5; TRBD2 aligns across 8 bases. The CDR3 totals 16 residues. The V and J ends lost 2 bases and 4 bases, in that order; junction bases with no gene match: 9. Germline assignment: CDR1 KGHSH and CDR2 LQKENI.

A few counts support this clonotype. This chain connects TRBV6-2 or TRBV6-3 to TRBJ2-2; a possible D gene is TRBD1 (5 bases). Germline CDR1 MNHEY, CDR2 SVGEGT. This CDR3 is 15 amino acids long. The V end lost 6 bases, the J end lost 4 bases, and 15 bases lay between the germline ends. The CDR3 nucleotides read TGTGCCAGCAGAGGAACGGTCAGGGTCACCGGGGAGCTGTTTTTT. Translated, it gives CASRGTVRVTGELFF.

There are a few counts of this clonotype. The chain links TRBV15 to TRBJ2-2; unclear D gene. In germline, CDR1 is LNHNV, CDR2 YYDKDF (reference sequence). Deletions cut 0 bases from V and 6 bases from J, with 14 bases between. The length of the CDR3 is 16 residues. CDR3 sequence reads: CATSRDFGDPAGELFF. Here the CDR3 DNA reads TGTGCCACCAGCAGAGATTTTGGGGATCCCGCCGGGGAGCTGTTTTTT. The complete variable domain, with remaining parts taken from reference TRBV15 and TRBJ2-2, reads DAMVIQNPRYQVTQFGKPVTLSCSQTLNHNVMYWYQQKSSQAPKLLFHYYDKDFNNEADTPDNFQSRRPNTSFCFLDIRSPGLGDTAMYLCATSRDFGDPAGELFFGEGSRLTVL.

This chain connects TRBV20-1 to TRBJ1-5; D is uncertain. Germline CDR1 and CDR2: DFQATT and SNEGSKA (reference sequence). The ends were cut back, 3 bases at V and 7 bases at J, with 19 bases in the middle. There are 15 residues in the CDR3. Here the CDR3 reads CSASSSQAFSQPQHF. The CDR3 region has the DNA TGCAGTGCTAGTTCTTCGCAGGCCTTCAGCCAGCCCCAGCATTTT.

This clonotype has more than one count but fewer than ten. V gene TRBV4-2 combines with J gene TRBJ1-6; D perhaps matches TRBD1 (5 bases). The V and J ends lost 3 bases and 8 bases respectively, with 17 bases between them. The CDR3 extends over 16 amino acids. Germline values: CDR1 LGHNA, CDR2 YNFKEQ. CDR3 region: CASSQDGTRTDSPLHF. CDR3 coding DNA: TGTGCCAGCAGCCAGGACGGGACTCGCACAGATTCACCCCTCCACTTT.

The V gene is TRBV6-2 or TRBV6-3, the J gene TRBJ1-5; D is unresolved. The CDR3 runs to 13 residues. Germline V CDR1 and CDR2: MNHEY, SVGEGT. Trimming removed 1 base from V and 1 base from J, with 2 bases in between. The CDR3 DNA is TGTGCCAGCAGTTACTGGAGCAATCAGCCCCAGCATTTT. Translation: CASSYWSNQPQHF.

Only a few counts were recorded for this clonotype. The genes are TRBV7-3 and TRBJ2-7, with 8 bases fitting TRBD1. V dropped 5 bases and J dropped 4; count of bases not matched to a gene: 10. The CDR3 loop spans 15 amino acids. CDR1 is SGHTA and CDR2 is FQGTGA in the germline V gene. For the CDR3, the DNA is TGTGCCAGCAGCCCAGCAACAGGGGGATCTTACGAGCAGTACTTC. Translated: CASSPATGGSYEQYF.

The chain links TRBV20-1 to TRBJ1-2; 8 nucleotides line up with TRBD1. Trimming removed 1 base from V and 1 base from J; junction bases left unmatched: 5. Germline V CDR1 and CDR2: DFQATT, SNEGSKA (reference sequence). CDR3 length: 15 amino acids. Here the CDR3 reads CSARAQGANNYGYTF. The CDR3 DNA sequence: TGCAGTGCTAGAGCTCAGGGGGCTAATAACTATGGCTACACCTTC.